A selection of T cell receptor beta chains follows, all from one sample in a study of blood T cells in healthy people across ages. Using its own MiXCR run on the 5' RACE reads, TCRdb lists one record per CDR3 protein. Of 700,000 to 950,000 distinct CDR3 sequences in the sample, roughly 60% were seen once. The sample taken for sequencing was blood. All receptors come from a man aged 25 to 40 in good health. Each CDR3 is given with its conserved first and last residue. Each record gives: CDR3 DNA, CDR3 protein, J gene, V gene, D gene, clone size. The D gene is left open where the match is weak. Size values are once, few and many counts, or a class for expanded clones, and some rows have none.

TGCAGCGTTGGCCGGTCAAAGGGTGCAACTAATGAAAAACTGTTTTTT,CSVGRSKGATNEKLFF,TRBJ1-4,TRBV29-1,-,-
TGCAGCGTCTTCGGGACAGGGGCAACCTCCTACGAGCAGTACTTC,CSVFGTGATSYEQYF,TRBJ2-7,TRBV29-1,TRBD1,-
TGCAGCGTTCCCCTAGGGGGGAGGGAGACCCAGTACTTC,CSVPLGGRETQYF,TRBJ2-5,TRBV29-1,-,-
TGCGCCAGCAGCTTGGATGGGGGTAACAATGAGCAGTTCTTC,CASSLDGGNNEQFF,TRBJ2-1,TRBV5-1,-,-
TGTGCCAGCAGTTTAACAGACCACCCTATGAACACTGAAGCTTTCTTT,CASSLTDHPMNTEAFF,TRBJ1-1,TRBV27,-,-
TGTGCCAGCAGCTTAGCGTATCGAAGAGCGGGGGGCTACGAGCAGTACTTC,CASSLAYRRAGGYEQYF,TRBJ2-7,TRBV7-9,TRBD2,-
TGCAGCGTTGGACTTTCCTACAATGAGCAGTTCTTC,CSVGLSYNEQFF,TRBJ2-1,TRBV29-1,-,-
TGCGCCAGCAGGGCTGAGTTGGAGACCCAGTACTTC,CASRAELETQYF,TRBJ2-5,TRBV5-1,-,-
TGTGCCATCAGGAGCGGGACCTACGAGCAGTACTTC,CAIRSGTYEQYF,TRBJ2-7,TRBV10-3,TRBD2,few
TGTGCCAGCAGTCCAGGTTCTAGCGGGGTTGCCGGGGAGCTGTTTTTT,CASSPGSSGVAGELFF,TRBJ2-2,TRBV12-3/TRBV12-4,TRBD2,-
TGTGCCAGCAGCTTCGGGAGCTCTGGGGCCAACGTCCTGACTTTC,CASSFGSSGANVLTF,TRBJ2-6,TRBV5-5,-,few
TGCGCCAGCAGCGCGGGACAGCTCTCCTACAATGAGCAGTACTTC,CASSAGQLSYNEQYF,TRBJ2-7,TRBV5-1,-,-
TGTGCCAGCAGCCAAGTTCCGGATGGTGGGGCCAACGTCCTGACTTTC,CASSQVPDGGANVLTF,TRBJ2-6,TRBV4-2,-,-
TGTGCCAGCAGCTCCCCGGGGGGGAGGGACACTGAAGCTTTCTTT,CASSSPGGRDTEAFF,TRBJ1-1,TRBV7-8,-,-
TGTGCCAGCAGTTACAAGCGGGGGACAGTCCCCTACGAGCAGTACTTC,CASSYKRGTVPYEQYF,TRBJ2-7,TRBV6-6,-,once
TGCAGTGCTAGAGATCCCGGGACAGCGGGTTGGGGGAGCACAGATACGCAGTATTTT,CSARDPGTAGWGSTDTQYF,TRBJ2-3,TRBV20-1,-,-
TGCGCCAGCAGCTACCAGAACGCAGGACCCTACAATGAGCAGTTCTTC,CASSYQNAGPYNEQFF,TRBJ2-1,TRBV5-1,-,-
TGTGCCAGCAGTTTTAGTGACAGGGCCAATCAGCCCCAGCATTTT,CASSFSDRANQPQHF,TRBJ1-5,TRBV12-3/TRBV12-4,TRBD1,-
TGTGCCAGCAGCGCACTGGGGGGGGACACTGAAGCTTTCTTT,CASSALGGDTEAFF,TRBJ1-1,TRBV7-2,-,-
TGCAGTGCTAGAGGGGAACTAGCGGGGGTAGGTTCCTACAATGAGCAGTTCTTC,CSARGELAGVGSYNEQFF,TRBJ2-1,TRBV20-1,TRBD2,-
TGCGCCAGCAGTGAGTCGATTCGTCTTGGGACCCAGTACTTC,CASSESIRLGTQYF,TRBJ2-5,TRBV10-1,-,-
TGTGCCAGCAGCATCTACTGGGAGGGCCTAACCTACGAGCAGTACTTC,CASSIYWEGLTYEQYF,TRBJ2-7,TRBV3-1,TRBD2,-
TGTGCCAGCAGCTCCCAGGGAGATTCACCCCTCCACTTT,CASSSQGDSPLHF,TRBJ1-6,TRBV7-9,-,-
TGTCCCGGCAGTGTTGGGACAGGGGCTGCAGATACGCAGTATTTT,CPGSVGTGAADTQYF,TRBJ2-3,TRBV25-1,TRBD1,-
TGTGCCAGCAGTCTCCCTTCGGGGTTCGAGCATGAGCAGTTCTTC,CASSLPSGFEHEQFF,TRBJ2-1,TRBV12-3/TRBV12-4,-,-
TGTGCCAGCAGTGCCGCCTACAATGAGCAGTTCTTC,CASSAAYNEQFF,TRBJ2-1,TRBV27,-,few
TGTGCCAGCAGCACTGGGCCCTATTCCTACGAGCAGTACTTC,CASSTGPYSYEQYF,TRBJ2-7,TRBV7-2,-,-